Shown below are 19 T cell receptor beta chains from a single sample sequenced in a study of post-analysis software for immune sequencing data. Points from the study as a whole: The study found TRBV5-6, TRBV5-1 and TRBV20-1 among a few TRBV segments more frequent in patients than controls.

Incorporated into the TCR beta cDNA libraries were unique molecular identifiers, which served to reduce PCR and sequencing biases. A single record per CDR3 protein comes from TCRdb applying MiXCR to the PCR reads. The sample consists of 550,000 to 700,000 distinct CDR3 sequences, roughly 47% of them appearing once. These receptors are not linked to any known antigen. Sequencing was done on a sample of blood. These receptors originate from a girl under 18 with multiple sclerosis.

The rearrangement joins TRBV5-1 to TRBJ2-2; 8 positions match TRBD1. Trimming took 1 base from V and 4 from J; bases not matched to a gene: 9. Germline assignment: CDR1 SGHRS and CDR2 YFSETQ. The CDR3 contains 17 residues. For the CDR3, the DNA is TGCGCCAGCAGCTTGAGAGGCAGGGGGCTTGGCACCGGGGAGCTGTTTTTT. Translating it yields CASSLRGRGLGTGELFF. Full variable domain (missing parts from reference TRBV5-1 and TRBJ2-2): KAGVTQTPRYLIKTRGQQVTLSCSPISGHRSVSWYQQTPGQGLQFLFEYFSETQRNKGNFPGRFSGRQFSNSRSEMNVSTLELGDSALYLCASSLRGRGLGTGELFFGEGSRLTVL.

The chain couples TRBV2 to TRBJ2-7; no firm D call. Trimming took 0 bases from V and 0 from J, leaving 15 bases between them. Germline CDR1 and CDR2: SNHLY and FYNNEI. The CDR3 loop spans 17 amino acids. The CDR3 here is CASSEARDTLFSYEQYF. The CDR3 region has the DNA TGTGCCAGCAGTGAAGCGCGTGACACCTTATTCTCCTACGAGCAGTACTTC.

The J gene is TRBJ1-6, the V gene TRBV12-3 or TRBV12-4; the D is unclear. There are 12 residues in the CDR3. V was pared by 6 bases and J by 7 bases, with 7 bases between. CDR3 amino acids: CASSAGNSPLHF. The CDR3 DNA is TGTGCCAGCAGCGCGGGGAATTCACCCCTCCACTTT.

This clonotype has only a few counts. V is TRBV20-1 and J is TRBJ2-7; 8 bases agree with TRBD1. J was trimmed by 7 bases and V by 5 bases; bases with no gene match: 10. Germline CDR1 DFQATT, CDR2 SNEGSKA (reference sequence). This CDR3 is built from 13 residues. The CDR3: CSAQGQGAREQYF. The CDR3 DNA follows: TGCAGTGCTCAAGGGCAGGGGGCGCGGGAGCAGTACTTC.

The chain combines TRBV6-5 with TRBJ2-7, with a possible D match to TRBD1 (6 bases). The V gene lost 7 bases and the J gene lost 3 bases, with 16 bases spanning the gap. CDR1 and CDR2 (germline): MNHEY, SVGAGI. This CDR3 comprises 14 residues. The CDR3 sequence: CASKSRTAVYEQYF. The CDR3 DNA reads TGTGCCAGCAAATCCAGGACAGCGGTCTACGAGCAGTACTTC.

The chain has TRBV5-1 and TRBJ1-5; tentatively, D is TRBD1 (6 bases). Per germline, CDR1 SGHRS and CDR2 YFSETQ. The CDR3 loop spans 15 amino acids. With 3 bases removed from V and 6 bases from J, the gap between germline ends came to 16 bases. The CDR3 DNA reads TGCGCCAGCAGCTGGGAAGGGGGGGCGGGTCAGCCCCAGCATTTT. It encodes CASSWEGGAGQPQHF.

J is TRBJ2-5 and V is TRBV20-1; 9 bases align to TRBD2. V shed 0 bases, J shed 5 bases, and the junction held 7 bases outside the gene matches. This CDR3 has 15 amino acids. The germline gives CDR1 DFQATT, CDR2 SNEGSKA (reference sequence). CDR3 region: CSAREGTSFGETQYF. DNA for the CDR3: TGCAGTGCTAGAGAGGGGACTAGCTTCGGGGAGACCCAGTACTTC.

The chain combines TRBV7-9 with TRBJ1-1; D gene ambiguous. Germline lookup yields CDR1 SEHNR and CDR2 FQNEAQ (reference sequence). Trimming took off 2 bases at V and 10 bases at J, with 5 bases between the two ends. This CDR3 has 10 residues. The CDR3 protein is CASSLTRAFF. Here the CDR3 DNA reads TGTGCCAGCAGCTTAACGAGAGCTTTCTTT.

This chain connects TRBV5-5 to TRBJ1-2, with 8 bases matching TRBD1. V trimming: 0 bases; J trimming: 8 bases; junction bases outside the gene matches: 9. Germline CDR1 reads SGHKS; CDR2 reads YYEKEE (reference sequence). This CDR3 is built from 15 residues. The CDR3 spells CASSLGDRLPGGYTF. In DNA form, the CDR3 reads TGTGCCAGCAGCTTGGGGGACAGGCTCCCGGGAGGCTACACCTTC.

This clonotype has ten or more counts. V usage is TRBV20-1 and J usage is TRBJ2-1; 10 bases match TRBD2. The CDR3 is made up of 15 amino acids. Germline trimming cut 0 bases from V and 3 bases from J; bases unmatched to any gene: 2. Germline CDR1 and CDR2: DFQATT and SNEGSKA (reference sequence). DNA for the CDR3: TGCAGTGCTAGAGATCAGCGGGAGGGCTACAATGAGCAGTTCTTC. Residues: CSARDQREGYNEQFF.

The CDR3 DNA follows: TGCAGCTCCCTCCGTAGGGGGAAAAGCACAGATACGCAGTATTTT. It is translated as CSSLRRGKSTDTQYF. This chain links TRBV29-1 with TRBJ2-3; D is perhaps TRBD1 (6 bases). Germline assignment: CDR1 SQVTM and CDR2 ANQGSEA. The CDR3 covers 15 residues. The ends were cut back, 8 bases at V and 0 bases at J, with 18 bases in the middle.

CDR3 coding DNA: TGCAGTGGGTCTAGCGGGACTGGGGAGACCCAGTACTTC. Translating it yields CSGSSGTGETQYF. The chain joins TRBV20-1 to TRBJ2-7; 9 bases agree with TRBD2. The J call may be mistaken, given a closer DNA end match to TRBJ2-5. Germline V gene data show CDR1 as DFQATT and CDR2 as SNEGSKA (reference sequence). The CDR3 is 13 residues long.

The DNA for the CDR3 is TGTGCCAGCAGCCCGGCGGACAGGGGCTACGAGCAGTACTTC. This encodes CASSPADRGYEQYF. The gene calls are TRBV5-4 and TRBJ2-7, with 9 nucleotides matching TRBD1. Looked up from germline, CDR1 is SGHNT and CDR2 is YYREEE (reference sequence). This CDR3 has 14 amino acids. Germline trimming cut 4 bases from V and 3 bases from J; bases unmatched to any gene: 5.

This clonotype has more than one count but fewer than ten. The chain joins TRBV6-1 to TRBJ2-3; 8 nucleotides line up with TRBD2. Per the germline V gene, CDR1 is MNHNS and CDR2 is SASEGT. The CDR3 extends over 16 amino acids. The trim removed 2 bases at V and 0 bases at J, leaving 4 bases unmatched. Written as DNA, the CDR3 is TGTGCCAGCAGTGAACTAGCGGGCGCTAGCACAGATACGCAGTATTTT. It specifies CASSELAGASTDTQYF.

This chain uses TRBV11-3 with TRBJ2-5; 7 bases fit TRBD2. V gave up 5 bases and J gave up 1 base; unmatched junction bases: 4. Per the germline V gene, CDR1 is SGHNT and CDR2 is YENEEA. This CDR3 is built from 14 residues. CDR3 bases: TGTGCCAGCAGCCAACCGGGGGGCCAAGAGACCCAGTACTTC. Translation: CASSQPGGQETQYF.

This clonotype was counted between two and nine times. The V and J genes are TRBV12-3 or TRBV12-4 and TRBJ2-3; 12 positions match TRBD2. This CDR3 contains 18 residues. With V trimmed by 5 bases and J by 6 bases, 15 bases remained unmatched. The CDR3 here is CASSPGTSGRPWGDTQYF. The CDR3 DNA is TGTGCCAGCAGTCCAGGGACTAGCGGGCGACCTTGGGGGGATACGCAGTATTTT.

The chain joins TRBV10-3 to TRBJ2-5, with 8 bases fitting TRBD2. Germline assignment: CDR1 ENHRY and CDR2 SYGVKD. CDR3 length: 14 residues. Germline trimming cut 8 bases from V and 5 bases from J; bases unmatched to any gene: 10. The CDR3 loop is CAIATLAGDETQYF. The DNA of the CDR3 is TGTGCCATCGCTACCCTAGCGGGTGATGAGACCCAGTACTTC.

This chain connects TRBV28 to TRBJ2-4; 7 bases agree with TRBD2. The germline gives CDR1 MDHEN, CDR2 SYDVKM. J gave up 2 bases and V 7 bases, and 5 bases lay outside the gene matches. This CDR3 spans 14 amino acids. CDR3 nucleotide sequence: TGTGCCAGCAATATGGGGACTACCAAAAACATTCAGTACTTC. It specifies CASNMGTTKNIQYF.

This clonotype was found a few times. V is TRBV20-1 and J is TRBJ2-5; D ambiguous. V was clipped by 3 bases and J by 5 bases, with 13 bases between them. The CDR3 is 13 residues long. Germline V gene sequence: CDR1 DFQATT, CDR2 SNEGSKA (reference sequence). CDR3 sequence (DNA): TGCAGTGCTAGCCTGACACGCCAGGAGACCCAGTACTTC. Translation: CSASLTRQETQYF.